The 2 T cell receptor beta chains below come from one sample, sequenced in a study of early T cells in non-severe SARS-CoV-2 infection. In TCRdb, the 5' RACE reads were re-called with MiXCR into one record per CDR3 protein. In the table there are 50,000 to 60,000 distinct CDR3 sequences, roughly a tenth of which are singletons. Sequencing input: whole blood. The receptors shown here come from an adult who was a healthcare worker with PCR-confirmed SARS-CoV-2 infection or an uninfected control (not recorded which).

This clonotype was detected many times. Mismatch with germline at one junction end may stem from a read error. V is TRBV14 and J is TRBJ2-6, with a possible D match to TRBD2 (7 bases). The CDR3 consists of 17 residues. CDR1 is SGHDN and CDR2 is FVKESK in the germline V gene. The CDR3 loop reads CASSLLRGAVGANVLTF. The CDR3 DNA sequence: TGCGCCAGCAGCCTCCTTCGGGGGGCAGTTGGGGCCAACGTCCTGACTTTC.

This clonotype was detected a few times. This chain joins TRBV3-1 and TRBJ2-5; the D gene is possibly TRBD2 (7 bases). The V gene's germline CDR1 is LGHDT and CDR2 YNNKEL (reference sequence). The CDR3 runs 17 residues. V gave up 4 bases and J gave up 5 bases, with 23 bases separating them. The CDR3: CASSRNERGGAYETQYF. CDR3 in DNA: TGTGCCAGCAGCCGCAACGAGAGAGGGGGGGCGTATGAGACCCAGTACTTC.